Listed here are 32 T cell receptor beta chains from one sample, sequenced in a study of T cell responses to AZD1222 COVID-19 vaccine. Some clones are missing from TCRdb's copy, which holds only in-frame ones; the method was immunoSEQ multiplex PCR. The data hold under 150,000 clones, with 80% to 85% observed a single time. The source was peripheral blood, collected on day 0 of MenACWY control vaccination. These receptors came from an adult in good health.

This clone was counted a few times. The CDR3 spells CASSLEGVQGAVTAGNTIYF. CDR3 nucleotides: TGTGCCAGCAGCTTAGAGGGAGTGCAGGGGGCTGTAACGGCTGGAAACACCATATATTTT. The chain couples TRBV7-8 to TRBJ1-3, with TRBD1 matching over 8 bases. V lost 1 base, J lost 2 bases, and 16 bases stayed unmatched. The CDR3 covers 20 residues. Germline V gene sequence: CDR1 SGHVS, CDR2 FQNEAQ.

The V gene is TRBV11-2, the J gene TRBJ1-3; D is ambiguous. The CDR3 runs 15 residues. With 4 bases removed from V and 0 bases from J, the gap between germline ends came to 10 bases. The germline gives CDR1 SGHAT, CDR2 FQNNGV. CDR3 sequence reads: CASSSTPFSGNTIYF. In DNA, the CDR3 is TGTGCCAGCAGCTCGACACCATTCTCTGGAAACACCATATATTTT.

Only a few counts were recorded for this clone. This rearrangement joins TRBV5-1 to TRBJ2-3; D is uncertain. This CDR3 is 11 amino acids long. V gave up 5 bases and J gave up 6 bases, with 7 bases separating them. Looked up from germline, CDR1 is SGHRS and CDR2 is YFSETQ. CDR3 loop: CASRDWDTQYF. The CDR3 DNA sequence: TGCGCCAGCAGGGATTGGGATACGCAGTATTTT.

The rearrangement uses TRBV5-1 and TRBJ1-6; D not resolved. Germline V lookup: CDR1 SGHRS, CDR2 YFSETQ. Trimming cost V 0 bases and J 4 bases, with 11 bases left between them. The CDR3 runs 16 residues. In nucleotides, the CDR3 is TGCGCCAGCAGCTTGGCTGGGAGCGCGTATAATTCACCCCTCCACTTT. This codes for CASSLAGSAYNSPLHF.

CDR3 residues: CASRAGTGITGELFF. In DNA form, the CDR3 reads TGTGCCAGCAGGGCCGGGACAGGGATCACCGGGGAGCTGTTTTTT. The chain carries TRBV6-5 and TRBJ2-2; 9 bases match TRBD1. This CDR3 has 15 residues. Trimming cost V 6 bases and J 4 bases; bases outside gene matches: 6. Germline-derived CDR1 and CDR2 are MNHEY and SVGAGI.

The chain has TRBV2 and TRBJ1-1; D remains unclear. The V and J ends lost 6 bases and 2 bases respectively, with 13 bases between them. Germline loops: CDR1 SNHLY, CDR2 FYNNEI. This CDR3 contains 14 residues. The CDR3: CASRPGWVNTEAFF. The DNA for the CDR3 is TGTGCCAGCAGGCCAGGTTGGGTAAACACTGAAGCTTTCTTT.

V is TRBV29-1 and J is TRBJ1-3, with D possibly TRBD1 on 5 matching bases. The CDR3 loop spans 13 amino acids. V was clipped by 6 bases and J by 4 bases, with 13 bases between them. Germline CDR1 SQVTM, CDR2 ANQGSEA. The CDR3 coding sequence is TGCAGCGTCGGACGGGACGCCGGAAACACCATATATTTT. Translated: CSVGRDAGNTIYF.

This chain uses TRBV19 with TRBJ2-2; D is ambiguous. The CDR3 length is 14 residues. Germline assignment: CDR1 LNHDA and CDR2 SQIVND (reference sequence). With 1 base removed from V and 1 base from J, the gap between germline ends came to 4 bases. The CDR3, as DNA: TGTGCCAGTAGTATAGGCCAGAACACCGGGGAGCTGTTTTTT. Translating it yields CASSIGQNTGELFF. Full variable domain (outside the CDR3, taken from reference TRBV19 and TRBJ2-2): DGGITQSPKYLFRKEGQNVTLSCEQNLNHDAMYWYRQDPGQGLRLIYYSQIVNDFQKGDIAEGYSVSREKKESFPLTVTSAQKNPTAFYLCASSIGQNTGELFFGEGSRLTVL.

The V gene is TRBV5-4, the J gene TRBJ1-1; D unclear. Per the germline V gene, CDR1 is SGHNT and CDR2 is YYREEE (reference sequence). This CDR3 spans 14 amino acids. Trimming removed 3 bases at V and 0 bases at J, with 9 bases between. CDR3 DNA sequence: TGTGCCAGCAGCTATCTCGCCATGAACACTGAAGCTTTCTTT. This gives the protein CASSYLAMNTEAFF. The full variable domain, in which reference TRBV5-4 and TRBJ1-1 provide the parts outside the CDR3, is ETGVTQSPTHLIKTRGQQVTLRCSSQSGHNTVSWYQQALGQGPQFIFQYYREEENGRGNFPPRFSGLQFPNYSSELNVNALELDDSALYLCASSYLAMNTEAFFGQGTRLTVV.

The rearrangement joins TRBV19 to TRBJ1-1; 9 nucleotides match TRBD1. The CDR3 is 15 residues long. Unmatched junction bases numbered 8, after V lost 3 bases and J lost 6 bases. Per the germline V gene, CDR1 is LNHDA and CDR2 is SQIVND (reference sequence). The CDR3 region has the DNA TGTGCCAGTAGTATCCGCGGACAGGGGATGGCTGAAGCTTTCTTT. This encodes CASSIRGQGMAEAFF.

CDR3 sequence: CASSADRGRVNTEAFF. The DNA for the CDR3 is TGTGCCAGCAGCGCCGACAGGGGGCGGGTGAACACTGAAGCTTTCTTT. This rearrangement joins TRBV5-6 to TRBJ1-1; 10 positions agree with TRBD1. The ends lost 4 bases at V and 0 bases at J; junction bases unmatched: 6. The CDR3 extends over 16 amino acids. Germline lookup yields CDR1 SGHDT and CDR2 YYEEEE.

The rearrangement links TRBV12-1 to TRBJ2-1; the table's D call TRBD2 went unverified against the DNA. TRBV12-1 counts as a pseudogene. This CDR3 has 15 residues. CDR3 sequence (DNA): TGTGCCACCCCCGCGGCGGGGGGGCACCGCCTTGAGCAGTTCTTC. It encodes CATPAAGGHRLEQFF.

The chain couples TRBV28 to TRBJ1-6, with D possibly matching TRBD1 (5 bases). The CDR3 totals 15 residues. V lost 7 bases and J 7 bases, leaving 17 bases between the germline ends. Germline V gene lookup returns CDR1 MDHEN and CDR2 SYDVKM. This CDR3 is CASNTQGRGNSPLHF. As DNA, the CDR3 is TGTGCCAGCAACACCCAGGGCAGAGGCAATTCACCCCTCCACTTT.

The CDR3 bases are TGTGCCAGCAGCACGCGGACTAGCGGAAGGCTTTACGAGCAGTACTTC. It encodes CASSTRTSGRLYEQYF. J is TRBJ2-7 and V is TRBV7-2, with 10 nucleotides matching TRBD2. The germline V gene encodes CDR1 SGHTA and CDR2 FQGNSA. This CDR3 has 16 residues. Losses at the gene ends were 5 bases for V and 4 bases for J; bases not matched to a gene: 11.

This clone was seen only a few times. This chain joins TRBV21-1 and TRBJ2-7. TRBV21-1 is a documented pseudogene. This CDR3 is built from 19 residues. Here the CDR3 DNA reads TGTGCCAGCAGCACAACTGAGGAAGGGTTCAATGCGGCGGCCTACGAGCAGTACGTC. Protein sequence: CASSTTEEGFNAAAYEQYV.

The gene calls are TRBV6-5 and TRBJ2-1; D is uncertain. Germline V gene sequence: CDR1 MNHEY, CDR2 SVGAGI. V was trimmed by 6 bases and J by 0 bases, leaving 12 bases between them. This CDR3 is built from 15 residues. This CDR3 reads CASREIGSSYNEQFF. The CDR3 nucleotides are TGTGCCAGCAGGGAGATCGGAAGCTCCTACAATGAGCAGTTCTTC.

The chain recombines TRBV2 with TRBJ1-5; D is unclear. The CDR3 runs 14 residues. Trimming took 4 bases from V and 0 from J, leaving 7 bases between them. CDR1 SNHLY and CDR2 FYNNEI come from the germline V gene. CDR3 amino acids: CASSGGNSNQPQHF. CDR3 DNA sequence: TGTGCCAGCAGTGGCGGTAATAGCAATCAGCCCCAGCATTTT.

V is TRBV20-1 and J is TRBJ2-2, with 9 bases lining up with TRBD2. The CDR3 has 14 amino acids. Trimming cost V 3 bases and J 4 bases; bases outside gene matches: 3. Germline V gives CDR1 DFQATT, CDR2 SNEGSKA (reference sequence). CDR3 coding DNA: TGCAGTGCTAGTCAGCGGGGGGTCACCGGGGAGCTGTTTTTT. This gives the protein CSASQRGVTGELFF.

For the CDR3, the DNA is TGCGCCAGCAGCTTCCGGACAGACAACAATGAGCAGTTCTTC. Translating it yields CASSFRTDNNEQFF. The rearrangement uses TRBV5-1 and TRBJ2-1, with D possibly TRBD1 on 6 matching bases. Germline assignment: CDR1 SGHRS and CDR2 YFSETQ. This CDR3 has 14 amino acids. V gave up 2 bases and J gave up 5 bases, with 11 bases separating them.

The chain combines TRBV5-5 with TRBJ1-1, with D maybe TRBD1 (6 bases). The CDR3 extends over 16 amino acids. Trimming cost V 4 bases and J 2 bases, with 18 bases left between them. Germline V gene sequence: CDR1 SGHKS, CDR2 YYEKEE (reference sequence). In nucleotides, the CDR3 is TGTGCCAGCAGCGCAACCTGGGGGGCCACAAACACTGAAGCTTTCTTT. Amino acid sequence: CASSATWGATNTEAFF.

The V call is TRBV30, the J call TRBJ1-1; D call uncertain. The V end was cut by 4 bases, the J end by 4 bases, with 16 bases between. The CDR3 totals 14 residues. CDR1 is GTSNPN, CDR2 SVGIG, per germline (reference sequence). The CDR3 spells CAWIGRSLLTEAFF. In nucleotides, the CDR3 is TGTGCCTGGATTGGTAGGTCTTTGCTCACTGAAGCTTTCTTT.

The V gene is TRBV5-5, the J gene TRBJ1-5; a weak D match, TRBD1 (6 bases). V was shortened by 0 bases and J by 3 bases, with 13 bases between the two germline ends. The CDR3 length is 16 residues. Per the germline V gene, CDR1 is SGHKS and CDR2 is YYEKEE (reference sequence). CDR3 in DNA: TGTGCCAGCAGCTTGGGCAGGGGCCTAATCAATCAGCCCCAGCATTTT. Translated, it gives CASSLGRGLINQPQHF.

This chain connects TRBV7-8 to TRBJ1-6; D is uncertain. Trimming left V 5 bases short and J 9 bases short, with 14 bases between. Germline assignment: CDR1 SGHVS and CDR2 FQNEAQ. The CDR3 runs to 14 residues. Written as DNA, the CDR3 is TGTGCCAGCAGCAGCTATCCCGGAGGTTCACCCCTCCACTTT. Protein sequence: CASSSYPGGSPLHF.

CDR3 nucleotide sequence: TGTGCCAGCAGTACAACACCGGGGTCAACTAATGAAAAACTGTTTTTT. It specifies CASSTTPGSTNEKLFF. The rearrangement joins TRBV6-6 to TRBJ1-4; no reliable D call. The V end lost 5 bases, the J end lost 0 bases, and 13 bases lay between the germline ends. CDR3 size: 16 residues. Germline V gene sequence: CDR1 MNHNY, CDR2 SVGAGI (reference sequence).

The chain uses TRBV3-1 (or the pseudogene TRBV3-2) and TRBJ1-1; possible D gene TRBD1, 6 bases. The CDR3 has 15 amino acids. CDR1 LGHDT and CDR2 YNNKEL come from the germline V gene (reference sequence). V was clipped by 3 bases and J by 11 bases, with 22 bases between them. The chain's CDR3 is CASSHVGGAKTAAFF. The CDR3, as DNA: TGTGCCAGCAGCCATGTCGGGGGCGCTAAGACCGCGGCTTTCTTT.

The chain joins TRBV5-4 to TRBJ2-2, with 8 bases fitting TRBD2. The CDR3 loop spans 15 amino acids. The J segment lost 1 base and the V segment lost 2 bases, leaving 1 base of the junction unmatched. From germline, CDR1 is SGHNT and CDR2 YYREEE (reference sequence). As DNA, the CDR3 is TGTGCCAGCAGCTTAGCGGGGGAGAACACCGGGGAGCTGTTTTTT. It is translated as CASSLAGENTGELFF.

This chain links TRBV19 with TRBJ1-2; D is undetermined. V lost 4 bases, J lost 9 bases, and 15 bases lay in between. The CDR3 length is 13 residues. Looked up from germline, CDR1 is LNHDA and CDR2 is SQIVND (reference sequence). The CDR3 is CASSTAASLRYTF. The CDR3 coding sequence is TGTGCCAGTAGTACGGCCGCGTCCCTTCGCTACACCTTC.

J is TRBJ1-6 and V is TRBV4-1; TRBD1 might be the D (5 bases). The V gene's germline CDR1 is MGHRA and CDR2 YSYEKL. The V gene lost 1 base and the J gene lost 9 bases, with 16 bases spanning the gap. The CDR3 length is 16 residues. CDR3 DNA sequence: TGCGCCAGCAGCCAAGTCCTCGCAGGGTTCAGTTCACCCCTCCACTTT. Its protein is CASSQVLAGFSSPLHF.

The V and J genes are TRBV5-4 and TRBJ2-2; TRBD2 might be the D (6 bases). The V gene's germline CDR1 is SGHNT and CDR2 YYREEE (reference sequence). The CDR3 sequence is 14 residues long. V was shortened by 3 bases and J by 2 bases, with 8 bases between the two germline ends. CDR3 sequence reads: CASSWGDNTGELFF. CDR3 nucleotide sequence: TGTGCCAGCAGCTGGGGGGACAACACCGGGGAGCTGTTTTTT.

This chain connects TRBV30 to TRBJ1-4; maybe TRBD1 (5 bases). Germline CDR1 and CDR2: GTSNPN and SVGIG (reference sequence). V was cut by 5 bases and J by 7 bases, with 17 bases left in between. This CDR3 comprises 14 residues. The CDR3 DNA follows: TGTGCCTGGGGGGAGGGGAGGGGCTCTGAAAAACTGTTTTTT. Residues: CAWGEGRGSEKLFF.

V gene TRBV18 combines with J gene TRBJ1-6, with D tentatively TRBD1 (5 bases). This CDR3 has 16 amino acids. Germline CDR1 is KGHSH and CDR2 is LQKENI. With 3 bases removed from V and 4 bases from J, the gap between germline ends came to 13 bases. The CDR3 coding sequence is TGTGCCAGCTCACCGACCGGGACGGATTATAATTCACCCCTCCACTTT. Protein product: CASSPTGTDYNSPLHF.

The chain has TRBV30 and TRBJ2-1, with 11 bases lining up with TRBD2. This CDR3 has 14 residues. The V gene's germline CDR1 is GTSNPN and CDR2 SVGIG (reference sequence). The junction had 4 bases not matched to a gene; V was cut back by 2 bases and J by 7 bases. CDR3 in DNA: TGTGCCTGGAGTACGGGACTAGCGGTGAATGAGCAGTTCTTC. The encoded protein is CAWSTGLAVNEQFF.